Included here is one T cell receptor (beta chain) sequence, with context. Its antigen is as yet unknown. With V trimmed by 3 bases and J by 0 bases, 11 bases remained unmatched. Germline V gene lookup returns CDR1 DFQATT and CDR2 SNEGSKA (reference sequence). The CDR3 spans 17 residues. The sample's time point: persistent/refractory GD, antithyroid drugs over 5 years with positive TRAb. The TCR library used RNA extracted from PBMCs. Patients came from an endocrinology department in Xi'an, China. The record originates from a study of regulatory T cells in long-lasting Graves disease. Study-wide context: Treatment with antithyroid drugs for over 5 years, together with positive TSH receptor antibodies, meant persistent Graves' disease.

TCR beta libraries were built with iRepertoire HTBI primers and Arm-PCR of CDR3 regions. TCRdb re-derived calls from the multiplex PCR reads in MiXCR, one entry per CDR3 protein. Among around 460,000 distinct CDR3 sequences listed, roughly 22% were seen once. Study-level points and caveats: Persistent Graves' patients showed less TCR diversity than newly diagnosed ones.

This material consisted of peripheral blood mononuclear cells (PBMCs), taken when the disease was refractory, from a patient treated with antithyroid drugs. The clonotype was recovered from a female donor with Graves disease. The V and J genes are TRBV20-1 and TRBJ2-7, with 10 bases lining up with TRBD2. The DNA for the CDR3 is TGCAGTGCTAGTCGGAGTCTAGCGGGGGCAGACTCCTACGAGCAGTACTTC. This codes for CSASRSLAGADSYEQYF.